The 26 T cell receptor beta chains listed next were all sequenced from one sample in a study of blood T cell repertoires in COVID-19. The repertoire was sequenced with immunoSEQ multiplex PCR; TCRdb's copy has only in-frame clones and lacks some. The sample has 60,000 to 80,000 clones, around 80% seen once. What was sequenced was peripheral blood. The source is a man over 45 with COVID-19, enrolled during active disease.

CDR3 in amino acids: CASSLGTGGWNEQFF. For the CDR3, the DNA is TGTGCCAGCAGCCTCGGGACAGGGGGATGGAATGAGCAGTTCTTC. This rearrangement joins TRBV3-1 (or the pseudogene TRBV3-2) to TRBJ2-1; 11 bases fit TRBD1. This CDR3 is 15 amino acids long. The junction had 6 bases not matched to a gene; V was cut back by 4 bases and J by 7 bases. From germline, CDR1 is LGHDT and CDR2 YNNKEL (reference sequence).

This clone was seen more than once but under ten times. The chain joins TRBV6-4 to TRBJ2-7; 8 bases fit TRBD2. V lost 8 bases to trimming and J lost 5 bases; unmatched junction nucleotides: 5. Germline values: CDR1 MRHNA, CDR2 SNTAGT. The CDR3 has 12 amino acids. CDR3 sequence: CASAGGVHEQYF. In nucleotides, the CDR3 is TGTGCCAGCGCCGGGGGGGTCCACGAGCAGTACTTC.

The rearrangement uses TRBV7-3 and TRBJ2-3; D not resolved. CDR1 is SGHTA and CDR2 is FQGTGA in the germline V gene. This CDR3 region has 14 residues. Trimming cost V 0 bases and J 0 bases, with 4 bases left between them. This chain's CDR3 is CASSLTGSTDTQYF. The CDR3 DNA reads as TGTGCCAGCAGCTTAACGGGCAGCACAGATACGCAGTATTTT. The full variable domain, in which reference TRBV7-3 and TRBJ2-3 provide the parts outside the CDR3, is GAGVSQTPSNKVTEKGKYVELRCDPISGHTALYWYRQSLGQGPEFLIYFQGTGAADDSGLPNDRFFAVRPEGSVSTLKIQRTERGDSAVYLCASSLTGSTDTQYFGPGTRLTVL.

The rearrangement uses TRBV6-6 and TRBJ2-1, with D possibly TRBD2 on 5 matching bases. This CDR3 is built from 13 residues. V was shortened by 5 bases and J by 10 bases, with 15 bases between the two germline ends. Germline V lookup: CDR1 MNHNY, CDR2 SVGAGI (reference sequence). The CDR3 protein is CASSPAKRGEQFF. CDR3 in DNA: TGTGCCAGCAGTCCGGCCAAGAGAGGGGAGCAGTTCTTC.

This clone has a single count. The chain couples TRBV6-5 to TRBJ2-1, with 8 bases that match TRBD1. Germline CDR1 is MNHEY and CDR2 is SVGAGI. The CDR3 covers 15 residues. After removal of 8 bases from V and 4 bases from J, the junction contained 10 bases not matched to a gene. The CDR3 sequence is CASRNKQGVYNEQFF. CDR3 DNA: TGTGCCAGCCGAAACAAACAGGGGGTGTACAATGAGCAGTTCTTC.

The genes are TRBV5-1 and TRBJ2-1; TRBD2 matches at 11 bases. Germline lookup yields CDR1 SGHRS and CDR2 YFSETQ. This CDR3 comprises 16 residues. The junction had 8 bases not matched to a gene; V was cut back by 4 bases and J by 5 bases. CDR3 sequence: CASSPTSGRLNNEQFF. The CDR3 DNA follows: TGCGCCAGCAGCCCCACTAGCGGGAGATTGAACAATGAGCAGTTCTTC.

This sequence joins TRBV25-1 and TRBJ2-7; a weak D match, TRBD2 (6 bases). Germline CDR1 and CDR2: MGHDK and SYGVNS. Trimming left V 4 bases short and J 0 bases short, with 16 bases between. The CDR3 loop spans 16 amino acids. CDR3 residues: CASSGGRLANSYEQYF. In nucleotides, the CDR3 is TGTGCCAGCAGTGGGGGTAGGCTAGCGAACTCCTACGAGCAGTACTTC.

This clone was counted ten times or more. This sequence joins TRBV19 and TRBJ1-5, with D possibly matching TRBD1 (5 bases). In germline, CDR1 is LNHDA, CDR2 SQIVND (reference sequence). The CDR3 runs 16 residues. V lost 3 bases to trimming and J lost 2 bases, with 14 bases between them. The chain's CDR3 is CASSMGGGIGNQPQHF. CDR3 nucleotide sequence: TGTGCCAGTAGTATGGGGGGAGGAATTGGCAATCAGCCCCAGCATTTT.

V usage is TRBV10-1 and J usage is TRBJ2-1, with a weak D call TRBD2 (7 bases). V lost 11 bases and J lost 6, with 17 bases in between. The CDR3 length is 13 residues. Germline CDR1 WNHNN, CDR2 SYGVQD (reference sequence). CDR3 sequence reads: CAGQTSRLNEQFF. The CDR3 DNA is TGCGCCGGACAGACTAGCCGGCTCAATGAGCAGTTCTTC.

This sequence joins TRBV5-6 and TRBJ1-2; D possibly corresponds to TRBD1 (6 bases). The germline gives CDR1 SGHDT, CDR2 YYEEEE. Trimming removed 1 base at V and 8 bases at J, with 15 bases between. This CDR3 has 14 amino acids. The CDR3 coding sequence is TGTGCCAGCAGCTTGTTCTCAGGTCAGGGGGGCTACACCTTC. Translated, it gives CASSLFSGQGGYTF.

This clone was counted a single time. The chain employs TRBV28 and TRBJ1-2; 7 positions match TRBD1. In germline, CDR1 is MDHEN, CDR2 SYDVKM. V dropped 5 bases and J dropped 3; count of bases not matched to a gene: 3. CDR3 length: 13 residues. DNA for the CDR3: TGTGCCAGCAGTGAGGGACAGCACTATGGCTACACCTTC. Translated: CASSEGQHYGYTF.

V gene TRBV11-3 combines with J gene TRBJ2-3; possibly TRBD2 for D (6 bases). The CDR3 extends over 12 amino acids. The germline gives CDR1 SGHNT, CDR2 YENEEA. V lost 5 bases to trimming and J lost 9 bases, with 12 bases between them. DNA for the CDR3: TGTGCCAGCAGCGCTGCTGGGGGGACGCAGTATTTT. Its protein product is CASSAAGGTQYF.

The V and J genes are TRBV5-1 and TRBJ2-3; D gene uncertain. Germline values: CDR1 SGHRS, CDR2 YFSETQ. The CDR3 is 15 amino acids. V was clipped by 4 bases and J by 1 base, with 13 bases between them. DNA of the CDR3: TGCGCCAGCAGCACGAGTATGCCCGGCACAGATACGCAGTATTTT. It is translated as CASSTSMPGTDTQYF. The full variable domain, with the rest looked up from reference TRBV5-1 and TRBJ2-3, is KAGVTQTPRYLIKTRGQQVTLSCSPISGHRSVSWYQQTPGQGLQFLFEYFSETQRNKGNFPGRFSGRQFSNSRSEMNVSTLELGDSALYLCASSTSMPGTDTQYFGPGTRLTVL.

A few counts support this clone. The CDR3 DNA reads as TGTGCCACCGCAGCGGGGGGCGCAGGCAATCAGCCCCAGCATTTT. It is translated as CATAAGGAGNQPQHF. The chain joins TRBV24-1 to TRBJ1-5; possible D gene TRBD1, 6 bases. CDR3 length: 15 amino acids. Trimming removed 9 bases from V and 2 bases from J, with 16 bases in between. Germline-derived CDR1 and CDR2 are KGHDR and SFDVKD.

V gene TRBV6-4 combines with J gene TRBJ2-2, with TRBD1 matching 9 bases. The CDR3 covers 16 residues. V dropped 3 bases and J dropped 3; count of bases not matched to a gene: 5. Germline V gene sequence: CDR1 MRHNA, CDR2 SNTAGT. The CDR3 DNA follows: TGTGCCAGCAGTGAAAGAGACAGGGGGGACACCGGGGAGCTGTTTTTT. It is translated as CASSERDRGDTGELFF.

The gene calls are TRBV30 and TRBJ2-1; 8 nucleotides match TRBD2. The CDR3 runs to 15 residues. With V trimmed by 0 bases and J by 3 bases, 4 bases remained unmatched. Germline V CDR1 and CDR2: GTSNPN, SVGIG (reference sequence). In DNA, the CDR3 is TGTGCCTGGAGTGTCACCCTAGCGGGCTACAATGAGCAGTTCTTC. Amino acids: CAWSVTLAGYNEQFF.

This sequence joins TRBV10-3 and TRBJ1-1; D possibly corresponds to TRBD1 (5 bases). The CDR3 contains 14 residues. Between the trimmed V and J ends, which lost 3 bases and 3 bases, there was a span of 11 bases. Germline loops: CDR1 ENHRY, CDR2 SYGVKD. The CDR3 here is CAISDLGGYTEAFF. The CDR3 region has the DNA TGTGCCATCAGTGACCTTGGGGGGTACACTGAAGCTTTCTTT.

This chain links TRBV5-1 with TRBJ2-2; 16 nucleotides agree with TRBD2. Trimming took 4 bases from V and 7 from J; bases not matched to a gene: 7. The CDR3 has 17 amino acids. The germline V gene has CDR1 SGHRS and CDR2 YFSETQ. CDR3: CASSLGLAGGPNGELFF. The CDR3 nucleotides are TGCGCCAGCAGCCTGGGACTAGCGGGAGGGCCTAACGGGGAGCTGTTTTTT.

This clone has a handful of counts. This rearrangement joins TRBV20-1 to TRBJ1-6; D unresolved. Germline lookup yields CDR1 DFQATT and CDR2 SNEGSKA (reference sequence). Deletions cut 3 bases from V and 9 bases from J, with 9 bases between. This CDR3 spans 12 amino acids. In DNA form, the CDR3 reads TGCAGTGCTAGTCGGTCGGGTTCACCCCTCCACTTT. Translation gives CSASRSGSPLHF.

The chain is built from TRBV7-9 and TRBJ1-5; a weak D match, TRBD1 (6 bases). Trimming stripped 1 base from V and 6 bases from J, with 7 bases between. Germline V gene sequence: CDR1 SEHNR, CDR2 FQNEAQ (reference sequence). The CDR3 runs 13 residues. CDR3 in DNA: TGTGCCAGCAGCTTAGGGACAGTTCAGCCCCAGCATTTT. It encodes CASSLGTVQPQHF.

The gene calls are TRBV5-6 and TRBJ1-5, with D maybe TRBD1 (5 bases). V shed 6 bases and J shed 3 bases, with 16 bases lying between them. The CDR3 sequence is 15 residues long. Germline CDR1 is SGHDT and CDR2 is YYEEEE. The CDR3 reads CASTIGVGLNQPQHF. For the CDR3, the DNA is TGTGCCAGCACCATAGGGGTAGGGCTCAATCAGCCCCAGCATTTT.

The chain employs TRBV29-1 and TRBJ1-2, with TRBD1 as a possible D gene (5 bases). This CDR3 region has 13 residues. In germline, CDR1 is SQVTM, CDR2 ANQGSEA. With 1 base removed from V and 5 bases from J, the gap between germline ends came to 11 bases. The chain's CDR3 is CSVEVLRAYGYTF. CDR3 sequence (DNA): TGCAGCGTTGAAGTTCTCAGGGCGTATGGCTACACCTTC.

This chain's CDR3 is CASSSGLAGASTDTQYF. For the CDR3, the DNA is TGCGCCAGCAGCTCAGGACTAGCGGGAGCTAGCACAGATACGCAGTATTTT. The gene calls are TRBV5-1 and TRBJ2-3; 13 bases are shared with TRBD2. The trim removed 3 bases at V and 0 bases at J, leaving 4 bases unmatched. The germline V gene encodes CDR1 SGHRS and CDR2 YFSETQ. The CDR3 is 17 residues long.

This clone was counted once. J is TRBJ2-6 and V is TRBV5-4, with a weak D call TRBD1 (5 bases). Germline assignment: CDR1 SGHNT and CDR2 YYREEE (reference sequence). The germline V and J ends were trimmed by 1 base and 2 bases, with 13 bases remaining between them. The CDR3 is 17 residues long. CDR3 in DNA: TGTGCCAGCAGCTTGCCTGCTACAGGTGCTGGGGCCAACGTCCTGACTTTC. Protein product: CASSLPATGAGANVLTF.

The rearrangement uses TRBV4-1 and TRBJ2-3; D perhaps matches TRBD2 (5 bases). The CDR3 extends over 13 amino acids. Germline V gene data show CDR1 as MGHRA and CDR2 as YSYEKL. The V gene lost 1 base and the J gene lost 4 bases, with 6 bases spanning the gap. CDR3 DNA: TGCGCCAGCAGCCAAGCGGGATCAGATACGCAGTATTTT. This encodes CASSQAGSDTQYF.

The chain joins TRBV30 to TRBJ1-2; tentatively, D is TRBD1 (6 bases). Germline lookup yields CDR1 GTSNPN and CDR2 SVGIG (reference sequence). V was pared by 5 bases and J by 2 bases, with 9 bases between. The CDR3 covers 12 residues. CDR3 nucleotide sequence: TGTGCCTGGGGACAGAAAAACTATGGCTACACCTTC. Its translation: CAWGQKNYGYTF.